This T cell receptor (beta chain) was sequenced during a study of blood T cell repertoires in COVID-19. As for the study in general: Some COVID-19 samples were acute and others convalescent; all came from the United States, Italy and Spain. T cells, B-cell-depleted T cells, or PBMCs supplied cDNA or gDNA.

Methods used by the authors: Estimates of nucleated cell counts were drawn from the amplification of reference gene primers. Measured with immunoSEQ multiplex PCR; TCRdb has only the in-frame clones, and not every one. That table furnishes V, J and clone size, whereas the DNA furnished D and trimming. Of approximately 76,000 clones listed, around 88% are singletons. V trimming: 8 bases; J trimming: 1 base; junction bases outside the gene matches: 7. The CDR3 contains 15 residues. The V gene's germline CDR1 is MNHNY and CDR2 SVGAGI (reference sequence). V gene TRBV6-6 combines with J gene TRBJ2-2; 7 nucleotides agree with TRBD2. The origin of this receptor is a man aged 30 to 45 with acute or convalescent COVID-19. Specimen: peripheral blood. CDR3 coding DNA: TGTGCCAGCGCCGGGACTACCCGGAACACCGGGGAGCTGTTTTTT. It is translated as CASAGTTRNTGELFF.